These 14 T cell receptor beta chains originate from one sample sequenced in a study of beta chain features in type 1 diabetes. The whole isolated RNA underwent reverse transcription, so sequencing captured expressed TCRB transcripts. Generated by immunoSEQ multiplex PCR, the TCRdb table keeps only in-frame clones and is missing some. The sample includes roughly 140,000 clones, around 10% of them seen just once. The sequencing sample was made of central memory CD4+ T cells from blood. All receptors derive from a man aged 18-30 years in good health.

The chain recombines TRBV18 with TRBJ2-3; D perhaps matches TRBD1 (6 bases). CDR3 length: 15 residues. The germline gives CDR1 KGHSH, CDR2 LQKENI. V was clipped by 1 base and J by 2 bases, with 10 bases between them. The CDR3 DNA reads as TGTGCCAGCTCACCACAAACAGGGCTCACAGATACGCAGTATTTT. Encoded protein: CASSPQTGLTDTQYF. Using reference TRBV18 and TRBJ2-3 for the parts outside the CDR3, the full variable domain is NAGVMQNPRHLVRRRGQEARLRCSPMKGHSHVYWYRQLPEEGLKFMVYLQKENIIDESGMPKERFSAEFPKEGPSILRIQQVVRGDSAAYFCASSPQTGLTDTQYFGPGTRLTVL.

The gene calls are TRBV14 and TRBJ2-7, with TRBD2 matching 10 bases. This CDR3 is 17 amino acids long. The junction had 8 bases not matched to a gene; V was cut back by 0 bases and J by 3 bases. From germline, CDR1 is SGHDN and CDR2 FVKESK. As DNA, the CDR3 is TGTGCCAGCAGCCAAGATCGCCCTAGCGGGAGACTCTACGAGCAGTACTTC. Translation: CASSQDRPSGRLYEQYF.

The rearrangement uses TRBV30 and TRBJ1-1; D gene unclear. This CDR3 comprises 14 residues. Trimming pared 0 bases from V and 1 base from J, leaving 9 bases between. The germline V gene encodes CDR1 GTSNPN and CDR2 SVGIG (reference sequence). The CDR3 DNA reads as TGTGCCTGGAGTGTACTAGGTGGGAACACTGAAGCTTTCTTT. It yields the protein CAWSVLGGNTEAFF.

The V call is TRBV9, the J call TRBJ1-3; D is uncertain. Germline assignment: CDR1 SGDLS and CDR2 YYNGEE. The CDR3 loop spans 15 amino acids. V lost 0 bases and J 4 bases, leaving 11 bases between the germline ends. CDR3 protein: CASSVERTAGNTIYF. The CDR3 DNA sequence: TGTGCCAGCAGCGTAGAACGAACAGCCGGAAACACCATATATTTT.

This clone was seen many times. V usage is TRBV19 and J usage is TRBJ1-2; 8 bases align to TRBD1. The CDR3 spans 15 residues. The germline V gene has CDR1 LNHDA and CDR2 SQIVND (reference sequence). V was clipped by 3 bases and J by 0 bases; unmatched bases: 3. As DNA, the CDR3 is TGTGCCAGTAGTATCCCGGGACAGGCTAACTATGGCTACACCTTC. The encoded protein is CASSIPGQANYGYTF.

The V call is TRBV5-4, the J call TRBJ2-4; weak D call: TRBD1 (6 bases). Germline loops: CDR1 SGHNT, CDR2 YYREEE (reference sequence). The CDR3 is 14 amino acids. V was trimmed by 4 bases and J by 3 bases, leaving 11 bases between them. The CDR3 DNA sequence: TGTGCCAGCAGCACAGGGTTGGACAAAAACATTCAGTACTTC. Translating gives CASSTGLDKNIQYF.

The rearrangement uses TRBV7-2 and TRBJ2-7; the D gene is possibly TRBD1 (6 bases). Trimming cost V 0 bases and J 6 bases, with 9 bases left between them. CDR1 SGHTA and CDR2 FQGNSA come from the germline V gene. The CDR3 covers 13 residues. The CDR3 here is CASSLATGREQYF. The CDR3 nucleotides are TGTGCCAGCAGCTTAGCTACAGGGCGCGAGCAGTACTTC.

The CDR3 reads CASSFGETQYF. CDR3 DNA: TGTGCCAGCAGCTTCGGTGAGACCCAGTACTTC. The genes are TRBV11-1 and TRBJ2-5; D call uncertain. This CDR3 comprises 11 residues. From germline, CDR1 is SGHAT and CDR2 FQDESV (reference sequence). V was cut by 3 bases and J by 5 bases, with 4 bases left in between.

The sample holds a few counts of this clone. V and J are TRBV4-2 and TRBJ2-7, with unresolved D. Germline CDR1 and CDR2: LGHNA and YNFKEQ. V lost 0 bases to trimming and J lost 9 bases, with 12 bases between them. CDR3 length equals 13 residues. The CDR3 region is CASSQDLSKGQYF. CDR3 coding DNA: TGTGCCAGCAGCCAAGACCTTAGTAAAGGGCAGTACTTC.

J is TRBJ2-7 and V is TRBV29-1; a possible D gene is TRBD1 (6 bases). This CDR3 comprises 14 residues. The germline gives CDR1 SQVTM, CDR2 ANQGSEA. V was clipped by 4 bases and J by 6 bases, with 19 bases between them. CDR3 DNA sequence: TGCAGCGTTGGGGGGCAGATTAACCCCTTCGAGCAGTACTTC. It is translated as CSVGGQINPFEQYF.

J is TRBJ1-1 and V is TRBV9, with TRBD1 matching 9 bases. The V gene end was trimmed by 2 bases and the J gene end by 4 bases; junction bases not matched to a gene: 9. CDR1 SGDLS and CDR2 YYNGEE come from the germline V gene. The CDR3 has 16 residues. The chain's CDR3 is CASSVEDRGGRTEAFF. For the CDR3, the DNA is TGTGCCAGCAGCGTGGAGGACAGGGGTGGGCGCACTGAAGCTTTCTTT. The complete variable domain, with remaining parts taken from reference TRBV9 and TRBJ1-1, reads DSGVTQTPKHLITATGQRVTLRCSPRSGDLSVYWYQQSLDQGLQFLIQYYNGEERAKGNILERFSAQQFPDLHSELNLSSLELGDSALYFCASSVEDRGGRTEAFFGQGTRLTVV.

J is TRBJ2-3 and V is TRBV5-4, with 12 bases matching TRBD2. This CDR3 is 17 amino acids long. The germline CDR1 and CDR2 sequences are SGHNT and YYREEE (reference sequence). Unmatched junction bases numbered 8, after V lost 4 bases and J lost 2 bases. CDR3 DNA: TGTGCCAGCAGCACTGGGACTAGCGGGCCCCCCACAGATACGCAGTATTTT. Amino acids: CASSTGTSGPPTDTQYF.

V gene TRBV18 combines with J gene TRBJ1-1; D gene uncertain. V was trimmed by 2 bases and J by 5 bases, leaving 12 bases between them. This CDR3 spans 14 amino acids. Looked up from germline, CDR1 is KGHSH and CDR2 is LQKENI. The CDR3 sequence is CASSPVHQMTEAFF. In DNA, the CDR3 is TGTGCCAGCTCACCAGTCCACCAGATGACTGAAGCTTTCTTT.

The chain recombines TRBV6-5 with TRBJ2-7, with 7 positions matching TRBD2. V trimming: 2 bases; J trimming: 1 base; junction bases outside the gene matches: 5. Germline V lookup: CDR1 MNHEY, CDR2 SVGAGI. The length of the CDR3 is 15 residues. The DNA of the CDR3 is TGTGCCAGCAGTTACAGAGCGGGGCTTTCCTACGAGCAGTACTTC. Its translation: CASSYRAGLSYEQYF.